This T cell receptor (beta chain) was captured by sequencing in a study of Graves' ophthalmopathy and Graves' hyperthyroidism. For repertoire sequencing, the TCR beta CDR3 regions were amplified from RNA transcripts. Second-round multiplex PCR came after first-round RT-PCR with HTBI primers. Via MiXCR, TCRdb re-called the multiplex PCR reads, giving one row per CDR3 protein. Counted here are under 200,000 distinct CDR3 sequences, approximately 40% occurring once; the ten biggest clones make up around 5.8%. A single count supports this clonotype. Active ophthalmopathy (CAS at least 3, NOSPECS at least 4), lasting under 3 months. This CDR3 comprises 14 residues. Per germline, CDR1 MDHEN and CDR2 SYDVKM. The V gene lost 4 bases and the J gene lost 3 bases, with 9 bases spanning the gap.

This chain uses TRBV28 with TRBJ2-2; maybe TRBD2 (5 bases). Sequencing input: peripheral blood. The clonotype was recovered from a woman aged 40 to 50 with Graves' ophthalmopathy. CDR3 bases: TGTGCCAGCAGTTCGGGGTCAGACACCGGGGAGCTGTTTTTT. Its protein is CASSSGSDTGELFF.